A single sample is the source of the 17 T cell receptor beta chains below, sequenced in a study of Graves' ophthalmopathy and Graves' hyperthyroidism. RNA transcripts were the template, and TCR beta CDR3 regions were amplified from them. A first-round RT-PCR used HTBI primers, followed by a second-round multiplex PCR. TCRdb reprocessed the multiplex PCR reads via MiXCR and lists one record per CDR3 protein. Of 40,000 to 45,000 distinct CDR3 sequences listed, under 65% were seen once; the top ten hold around 19%. Specimen: peripheral blood. These receptors were obtained from an adult man with Graves' ophthalmopathy.

The table lists this clonotype with many counts. The genes are TRBV12-3 or TRBV12-4 and TRBJ1-3; the D is unclear. Between the trimmed V and J ends, which lost 1 base and 2 bases, there was a span of 12 bases. The CDR3 covers 16 residues. The CDR3 bases are TGTGCCAGCAGTTTAGGGGAGGGTTTCGCTGGAAACACCATATATTTT. Its translation is CASSLGEGFAGNTIYF.

This clonotype was found many times. One base away lies a much larger clone, so this may be a sequencing read error. The chain combines TRBV7-6 with TRBJ2-5; D possibly corresponds to TRBD2 (5 bases). The germline V gene encodes CDR1 SGHVS and CDR2 FNYEAQ. The CDR3 contains 12 residues. The CDR3 is CACSLARGTQYF. In nucleotides, the CDR3 is TGTGCCTGCAGCTTAGCGCGCGGGACCCAGTACTTC. Full variable domain (outside the CDR3, taken from reference TRBV7-6 and TRBJ2-5): GAGVSQSPRYKVTKRGQDVALRCDPISGHVSLYWYRQALGQGPEFLTYFNYEAQQDKSGLPNDRFSAERPEGSISTLTIQRTEQRDSAMYRCACSLARGTQYFGPGTRLLVL.

About this clonotype: A read error may account for a junction end that differs from germline. The chain is built from TRBV6-4 and TRBJ2-3, with D possibly matching TRBD1 (5 bases). The germline gives CDR1 MRHNA, CDR2 SNTAGT. This CDR3 is built from 13 residues. In nucleotides, the CDR3 is TGTGCCAGCAGTGACTTGGGCACAGGTACGCAGTATTTT. Amino acids: CASSDLGTGTQYF.

This clonotype was recorded at least ten times. This may be a read error: a much more frequent sequence differs by one nucleotide. The chain recombines TRBV6-5 with TRBJ1-5; D is uncertain. The germline gives CDR1 MNHEY, CDR2 SVGAGI. The V end was cut by 2 bases, the J end by 5 bases, with 1 base between. The CDR3 runs to 11 residues. The CDR3 coding sequence is TGTGCCAGCAGTTACGATCAGCCCCAGCATTTT. Translated: CASSYDQPQHF.

In this sample, this clonotype turned up once. This is likely a read error, given that the CDR3 carries no conserved phenylalanine or tryptophan at its end. The DNA is omitted, as the CDR3 cannot be located on it reliably, and the CDR3 follows TCRdb's listing. The V and J genes are TRBV15 and TRBJ1-3; TRBD1 was called by the table and not checked on the DNA. Ends included, the CDR3 has 10 residues. The germline gives CDR1 LNHNV, CDR2 YYDKDF (reference sequence). The CDR3 loop is CATSRGQGDT.

This clonotype was detected many times. The rearrangement links TRBV4-3 to TRBJ1-3, with TRBD1 as a possible D gene (5 bases). Germline CDR1 is LGHNA and CDR2 is YSLEER. V lost 4 bases and J lost 3, with 13 bases in between. The CDR3 consists of 15 residues. The CDR3 here is CASSPGVGGGNTIYF. The CDR3 DNA sequence: TGCGCCAGCAGCCCTGGGGTGGGGGGTGGAAACACCATATATTTT.

The DNA of the CDR3 is TGCAGCGTTCACCCAGGGCACGGGAGTGGAGAGACCCAGTACTTC. This encodes CSVHPGHGSGETQYF. The rearrangement links TRBV29-1 to TRBJ2-5, with D maybe TRBD2 (6 bases). Germline assignment: CDR1 SQVTM and CDR2 ANQGSEA. CDR3 length: 15 amino acids. The V end lost 5 bases, the J end lost 4 bases, and 20 bases lay between the germline ends.

This clonotype is medium-sized in the sample. The chain links TRBV7-2 to TRBJ1-5; D perhaps matches TRBD1 (5 bases). This CDR3 comprises 15 residues. Germline V lookup: CDR1 SGHTA, CDR2 FQGNSA. V gave up 3 bases and J gave up 4 bases, with 13 bases separating them. The DNA of the CDR3 is TGTGCCAGCAGCTTTGGGGACTCGCCTAATCAGCCCCAGCATTTT. Protein: CASSFGDSPNQPQHF.

This clonotype was recorded at least ten times. CDR3 region: CASSFASGRETQYF. The CDR3 DNA follows: TGTGCCAGCAGTTTTGCTAGCGGGAGGGAGACCCAGTACTTC. The chain is built from TRBV6-5 and TRBJ2-5; TRBD2 matches 11 bases. The junction had 3 bases not matched to a gene; V was cut back by 4 bases and J by 5 bases. CDR1 MNHEY and CDR2 SVGAGI come from the germline V gene. This CDR3 spans 14 amino acids.

The chain employs TRBV18 and TRBJ1-1; D might be TRBD1 (6 bases). CDR1 KGHSH and CDR2 LQKENI come from the germline V gene. The CDR3 has 13 residues. V was clipped by 6 bases and J by 3 bases, with 11 bases between them. The CDR3 nucleotides read TGTGCCAGCTCCCCCGACAGGTACACTGAAGCTTTCTTT. It yields the protein CASSPDRYTEAFF.

On this clonotype: Compared with germline, one end of the junction differs, possibly owing to a read error. The J gene is TRBJ1-3, the V gene TRBV12-3 or TRBV12-4, with D uncertain. The CDR3 totals 12 residues. The CDR3 reads CASSPRENAIYF. DNA for the CDR3: TGTGCCAGCAGTCCTAGGGAAAACGCCATCTATTTT.

This clonotype was detected ten times or more. V usage is TRBV7-9 and J usage is TRBJ2-1, with 16 bases lining up with TRBD2. Looked up from germline, CDR1 is SEHNR and CDR2 is FQNEAQ (reference sequence). The CDR3 is 20 residues long. V trimming: 5 bases; J trimming: 1 base; junction bases outside the gene matches: 11. Here the CDR3 DNA reads TGTGCCAGCAGCGCGGGACTAGCGGGGGGGCGCCCCGATTCCTACAATGAGCAGTTCTTC. It translates to CASSAGLAGGRPDSYNEQFF.

The chain links TRBV27 to TRBJ1-5; no reliable D call. Deletions cut 6 bases from V and 0 bases from J, with 18 bases between. CDR3 size: 17 residues. Germline loops: CDR1 MNHEY, CDR2 SMNVEV (reference sequence). The CDR3, as DNA: TGTGCCAGCAGATCCACCAGAAGCCTCTATAGCAATCAGCCCCAGCATTTT. Translation: CASRSTRSLYSNQPQHF.

At least ten counts were recorded for this clonotype. The chain links TRBV4-3 to TRBJ1-2; D gene uncertain. With 3 bases removed from V and 6 bases from J, the gap between germline ends came to 14 bases. In germline, CDR1 is LGHNA, CDR2 YSLEER. CDR3 length: 14 residues. The CDR3: CASSQDRATHGYTF. The CDR3 DNA sequence: TGCGCCAGCAGCCAGGACCGGGCCACGCATGGCTACACCTTC.

The V and J genes are TRBV11-1 and TRBJ1-1; the D is unclear. Germline V gene lookup returns CDR1 SGHAT and CDR2 FQDESV (reference sequence). The CDR3 is 13 residues long. V was cut by 5 bases and J by 1 base, with 8 bases left in between. CDR3 protein: CASSRGQNTEAFF. The CDR3 DNA is TGTGCCAGCAGCCGCGGCCAGAACACTGAAGCTTTCTTT. The variable domain in full, completed from reference TRBV11-1 and TRBJ1-1, reads EAEVAQSPRYKITEKSQAVAFWCDPISGHATLYWYRQILGQGPELLVQFQDESVVDDSQLPKDRFSAERLKGVDSTLKIQPAELGDSAMYLCASSRGQNTEAFFGQGTRLTVV.

The sample holds many counts of this clonotype. Here the CDR3 reads CATSDPGAGDPYNEQFF. The CDR3 DNA reads TGTGCCACCAGTGACCCCGGGGCGGGGGACCCCTACAATGAGCAGTTCTTC. The chain is built from TRBV24-1 and TRBJ2-1, with TRBD2 identical over 7 bases. Germline CDR1 is KGHDR and CDR2 is SFDVKD. V was clipped by 4 bases and J by 2 bases; unmatched bases: 10. This CDR3 is built from 17 residues.

V is TRBV20-1 and J is TRBJ1-1; D remains ambiguous. The CDR3 covers 14 residues. Trimming took 5 bases from V and 8 from J, leaving 21 bases between them. Germline-derived CDR1 and CDR2 are DFQATT and SNEGSKA (reference sequence). CDR3: CSAPLRPPEAEAFF. CDR3 nucleotide sequence: TGCAGTGCTCCTCTCCGGCCTCCCGAGGCAGAAGCTTTCTTT.